The 9 T cell receptor beta chains listed next were all sequenced from one sample in a study of control samples from healthy donors and cancer patients. Produced via immunoSEQ multiplex PCR; TCRdb's table is partial and in-frame only. This sample carries about 78,000 clones, around nine tenths of them seen once, and the ten largest clones take 7.5% to 9%. Sample: blood. The receptor set was obtained from a woman in her sixties or seventies in good health.

The chain combines TRBV11-3 with TRBJ1-2; TRBD1 is a possible D gene (5 bases). The germline gives CDR1 SGHNT, CDR2 YENEEA. The CDR3 totals 12 residues. V was cut by 4 bases and J by 7 bases, with 10 bases left in between. This chain's CDR3 is CASSSGTVGYTF. The CDR3 bases are TGTGCCAGCAGCTCCGGGACGGTTGGCTACACCTTC.

This clone was seen once. The chain recombines TRBV6-2 or TRBV6-3 with TRBJ2-1; 11 bases map to TRBD2. The CDR3 has 17 amino acids. After removal of 2 bases from V and 5 bases from J, the junction contained 8 bases not matched to a gene. Germline CDR1 is MNHEY and CDR2 is SVGEGT. The CDR3 region has the DNA TGTGCCAGCAGTTACCCCAGACTAGCGGGGAAAAACAATGAGCAGTTCTTC. It yields the protein CASSYPRLAGKNNEQFF.

The chain couples TRBV7-9 to TRBJ1-4; perhaps TRBD1 as D (6 bases). Per germline, CDR1 SEHNR and CDR2 FQNEAQ (reference sequence). V lost 2 bases and J lost 7, with 17 bases in between. The CDR3 totals 16 residues. CDR3 nucleotides: TGTGCCAGCAGCTTACTGGGCGGGGGGCGCTTTGAAAAACTGTTTTTT. Protein: CASSLLGGGRFEKLFF.

The chain has TRBV5-6 and TRBJ1-6; tentatively, D is TRBD1 (6 bases). The V gene's germline CDR1 is SGHDT and CDR2 YYEEEE. V was cut by 0 bases and J by 7 bases, with 14 bases left in between. The CDR3 loop spans 16 amino acids. CDR3 in DNA: TGTGCCAGCAGCTTGGAGACAGGCGGCCTAAATTCACCCCTCCACTTT. It specifies CASSLETGGLNSPLHF.

DNA for the CDR3: TGCGCCAGCAGGAGACTAGCGGGAGACCACGAGCAGTACTTC. Translated: CASRRLAGDHEQYF. The rearrangement joins TRBV5-1 to TRBJ2-7; TRBD2 matches at 12 bases. The germline V gene encodes CDR1 SGHRS and CDR2 YFSETQ. The CDR3 extends over 14 amino acids. The V gene end was trimmed by 5 bases and the J gene end by 5 bases; junction bases not matched to a gene: 5.

This chain links TRBV28 with TRBJ1-2; D is possibly TRBD1 (5 bases). Germline loops: CDR1 MDHEN, CDR2 SYDVKM. This CDR3 contains 14 residues. Trimming stripped 7 bases from V and 2 bases from J, with 14 bases between. In DNA form, the CDR3 reads TGTGCCAGCAAACAGGCGGGATCCAACTATGGCTACACCTTC. Amino acid sequence: CASKQAGSNYGYTF.

This chain links TRBV30 with TRBJ1-1; 8 bases match TRBD1. CDR1 is GTSNPN and CDR2 is SVGIG in the germline V gene (reference sequence). The CDR3 runs to 15 residues. V was pared by 1 base and J by 8 bases, with 12 bases of the junction left unmatched. The CDR3 region has the DNA TGTGCCTGGAGTGCAGGACAGGGATGGTTTAGGGAAGCTTTCTTT. This gives the protein CAWSAGQGWFREAFF.

The chain links TRBV7-9 to TRBJ1-6; a weak D match, TRBD1 (5 bases). Germline V gives CDR1 SEHNR, CDR2 FQNEAQ (reference sequence). V was cut by 3 bases and J by 7 bases, with 7 bases left in between. CDR3 length: 13 amino acids. Written as DNA, the CDR3 is TGTGCCAGCAGCTTTGGGGGAAATTCACCCCTCCACTTT. This gives the protein CASSFGGNSPLHF.

The rearrangement joins TRBV24-1 to TRBJ1-2; no clear D. The V gene lost 7 bases and the J gene lost 8 bases, with 4 bases spanning the gap. CDR3 length equals 9 residues. The V gene's germline CDR1 is KGHDR and CDR2 SFDVKD. This CDR3 reads CATSGGYTF. CDR3 bases: TGTGCCACCAGCGGCGGCTACACCTTC.